This T cell receptor (beta chain) was identified in a study of blood T cell repertoires in COVID-19. Assay used: immunoSEQ multiplex PCR; TCRdb lists only in-frame clones, some missing. The sample consists of roughly 150,000 clones, roughly 80% of them appearing once. Germline CDR1 is MNHEY and CDR2 is SVGEGT. The CDR3 contains 14 residues. Trimming left V 5 bases short and J 1 base short, with 8 bases between. The chain is built from TRBV6-2 or TRBV6-3 and TRBJ2-2, with D perhaps TRBD1 (6 bases). The clonotype was recovered from a woman in her sixties or seventies who had recovered from COVID-19. The material sequenced was PBMCs or T cells enriched from blood (not recorded which). CDR3 DNA: TGTGCCAGCAGTCGGGGACAGAACACCGGGGAGCTGTTTTTT. Translation gives CASSRGQNTGELFF.